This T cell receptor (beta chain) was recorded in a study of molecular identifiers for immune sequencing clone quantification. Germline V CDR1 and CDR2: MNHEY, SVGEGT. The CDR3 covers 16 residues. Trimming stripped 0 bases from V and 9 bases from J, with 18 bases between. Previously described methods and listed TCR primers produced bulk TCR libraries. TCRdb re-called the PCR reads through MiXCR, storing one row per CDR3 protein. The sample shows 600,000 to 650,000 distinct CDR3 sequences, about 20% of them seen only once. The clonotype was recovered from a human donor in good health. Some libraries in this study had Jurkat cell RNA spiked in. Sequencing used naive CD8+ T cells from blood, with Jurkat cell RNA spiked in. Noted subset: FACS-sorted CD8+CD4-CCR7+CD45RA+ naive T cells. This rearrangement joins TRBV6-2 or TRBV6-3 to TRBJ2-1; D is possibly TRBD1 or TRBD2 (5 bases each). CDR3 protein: CASSYSLTSDGAEQFF. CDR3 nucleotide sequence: TGTGCCAGCAGTTACTCCCTGACTTCGGACGGGGCTGAGCAGTTCTTC.